Following are 5 T cell receptor beta chains from one sample sequenced in a study of human T cells and chemical hapten exposure. Stated time point: healthy volunteer bleed at 6 weeks. From whole blood left unfractionated, total RNA was extracted. TCRdb re-called the RACE reads with MiXCR, one entry per CDR3 protein. The sample carries approximately 79,000 distinct CDR3 sequences, 8.6% recorded once. Sequenced material: whole blood. These TCRs come from a male donor in good health. Some clones in this sample may be carry-over from other donors' samples.

This chain uses TRBV12-3 or TRBV12-4 with TRBJ1-1; 9 bases are shared with TRBD1. Trimming cost V 1 base and J 6 bases; bases outside gene matches: 6. The CDR3 runs 15 residues. CDR3 nucleotides: TGTGCCAGCAGTTTAGTGGACAGGGGCGCCCCTGAAGCTTTCTTT. Its translation: CASSLVDRGAPEAFF.

The V and J genes are TRBV20-1 and TRBJ2-5, with 8 positions matching TRBD2. From germline, CDR1 is DFQATT and CDR2 SNEGSKA (reference sequence). The CDR3 consists of 19 residues. Trimming took 2 bases from V and 1 from J; bases not matched to a gene: 18. CDR3 coding DNA: TGCAGTGCTAGATCCAGCGGAGCTCTCCTAGCGGGCTTCCAAGAGACCCAGTACTTC. Translating it yields CSARSSGALLAGFQETQYF.

The V gene is TRBV5-5, the J gene TRBJ2-7, with D unresolved. This CDR3 spans 15 amino acids. V lost 4 bases, J lost 0 bases, and 14 bases lay in between. CDR1 and CDR2 (germline): SGHKS, YYEKEE (reference sequence). In nucleotides, the CDR3 is TGTGCCAGCAGCCCCGAAGCAGTCTCCTCCTACGAGCAGTACTTC. This codes for CASSPEAVSSYEQYF. The variable domain in full, completed from reference TRBV5-5 and TRBJ2-7, reads DAGVTQSPTHLIKTRGQQVTLRCSPISGHKSVSWYQQVLGQGPQFIFQYYEKEERGRGNFPDRFSARQFPNYSSELNVNALLLGDSALYLCASSPEAVSSYEQYFGPGTRLTVT.

This clonotype turned up a few times. V and J are TRBV27 and TRBJ1-5; perhaps TRBD1 as D (5 bases). The CDR3 has 24 residues. V lost 5 bases, J lost 11 bases, and 49 bases lay in between. In germline, CDR1 is MNHEY, CDR2 SMNVEV (reference sequence). The CDR3 protein is CASSPRPWSSPLEAGPGGMVSQHF. CDR3 sequence (DNA): TGTGCCAGCAGTCCCAGACCCTGGAGCTCCCCCTTAGAAGCTGGGCCCGGGGGGATGGTATCCCAGCATTTT.

V is TRBV7-9 and J is TRBJ1-2, with TRBD1 as a possible D gene (5 bases). The CDR3 is 14 amino acids. Germline values: CDR1 SEHNR, CDR2 FQNEAQ (reference sequence). V dropped 6 bases and J dropped 6 bases, with 17 bases sitting between them. CDR3 loop: CASRKGAVSDGYTF. The CDR3 DNA sequence: TGTGCCAGCAGGAAAGGGGCAGTCAGCGATGGCTACACCTTC.